The 13 T cell receptor beta chains below come from one sample, sequenced in a study of neurological immune-mediated disorders. One entry per CDR3 protein results from TCRdb running MiXCR on the 5' RACE reads. Of about 39,000 distinct CDR3 sequences in the sample, just under 7.5% were seen once. The specimen sequenced was CD4+ T cells from blood. These receptors were collected from a man aged 45-65 years in good health.

This clonotype was observed at least ten times. The chain links TRBV12-3 or TRBV12-4 to TRBJ2-5; tentative D call: TRBD2 (6 bases). CDR3 size: 14 residues. Trimming took 8 bases from V and 5 from J, leaving 18 bases between them. The CDR3, as DNA: TGTGCCAGCCGCGGGGAGCTAAGTACGGAGACCCAGTACTTC. It yields the protein CASRGELSTETQYF.

This clonotype was seen many times. The V gene is TRBV20-1, the J gene TRBJ2-1; 11 bases align to TRBD2. V trimming: 1 base; J trimming: 3 bases; junction bases outside the gene matches: 5. Germline V lookup: CDR1 DFQATT, CDR2 SNEGSKA (reference sequence). The length of the CDR3 is 16 residues. In nucleotides, the CDR3 is TGCAGTGCTAGAGGTTATAGCGGGAGGGACTACAATGAGCAGTTCTTC. Protein: CSARGYSGRDYNEQFF.

This clonotype was seen at least ten times. The V gene is TRBV20-1, the J gene TRBJ2-7; D possibly corresponds to TRBD2 (6 bases). The CDR3 runs to 12 residues. V lost 6 bases to trimming and J lost 4 bases, with 13 bases between them. The germline V gene encodes CDR1 DFQATT and CDR2 SNEGSKA (reference sequence). The CDR3 reads CSAPGDRYEQYF. The CDR3 nucleotides are TGCAGTGCGCCGGGGGATAGGTACGAGCAGTACTTC.

This clonotype was recorded at least ten times. CDR3 DNA: TGTGCCAGCAGCTTAGCGGAGGGACAGACAGGGTATTTT. Protein: CASSLAEGQTGYF. The gene calls are TRBV7-9 and TRBJ2-3; tentatively, D is TRBD1 (7 bases). V lost 0 bases to trimming and J lost 14 bases, with 15 bases between them. The length of the CDR3 is 13 residues. Germline V lookup: CDR1 SEHNR, CDR2 FQNEAQ (reference sequence).

This clonotype was seen many times. The chain combines TRBV5-1 with TRBJ1-2; TRBD1 matches at 7 bases. The V segment lost 4 bases and the J segment 3 bases; nucleotides outside the gene matches: 9. CDR1 and CDR2 from the germline V gene are SGHRS and YFSETQ. The length of the CDR3 is 15 residues. The DNA of the CDR3 is TGCGCCAGCAGCGGACCGACAGGGCGGGACTATGGCTACACCTTC. This sequence encodes CASSGPTGRDYGYTF.

V is TRBV11-2 and J is TRBJ2-1; TRBD1 or TRBD2 may be the D gene (5 bases each). Germline lookup yields CDR1 SGHAT and CDR2 FQNNGV. V was pared by 7 bases and J by 9 bases, with 16 bases between. CDR3 length: 13 amino acids. This CDR3 reads CASTPGLISEQFF. CDR3 DNA sequence: TGTGCCAGCACCCCGGGGCTCATAAGTGAGCAGTTCTTC.

This clonotype was counted ten times or more. The rearrangement uses TRBV7-2 and TRBJ2-1, with unresolved D. The germline V gene encodes CDR1 SGHTA and CDR2 FQGNSA. CDR3 size: 13 residues. With 5 bases removed from V and 7 bases from J, the gap between germline ends came to 12 bases. CDR3 nucleotide sequence: TGTGCCAGCAGCCCTGCTTCTGTAAATGAGCAGTTCTTC. This translates into CASSPASVNEQFF.

This clonotype was counted at least ten times. This chain uses TRBV20-1 with TRBJ2-7, with 9 bases fitting TRBD2. Germline V CDR1 and CDR2: DFQATT, SNEGSKA (reference sequence). This CDR3 comprises 15 residues. J lost 1 base, V lost 6 bases, and 10 bases had no gene match. The CDR3 loop reads CSAEPNSGGSYEQYF. CDR3 nucleotide sequence: TGCAGTGCCGAACCTAATAGCGGGGGATCCTACGAGCAGTACTTC.

This clonotype appeared many times. The chain carries TRBV29-1 and TRBJ2-5; weak D call: TRBD2 (5 bases). This CDR3 is 13 amino acids long. Trimming stripped 6 bases from V and 2 bases from J, with 13 bases between. The germline gives CDR1 SQVTM, CDR2 ANQGSEA. In DNA form, the CDR3 reads TGCAGCGTCGCTTTCTCGGGACAAGAGACCCAGTACTTC. This codes for CSVAFSGQETQYF.

This clonotype appeared a few times. J is TRBJ2-7 and V is TRBV5-4; the D is unclear. Germline CDR1 reads SGHNT; CDR2 reads YYREEE (reference sequence). Trimming pared 0 bases from V and 7 bases from J, leaving 14 bases between. The CDR3 spans 14 residues. The CDR3: CASSLGVRPAEQYF. The CDR3 DNA reads TGTGCCAGCAGCTTGGGGGTTCGACCCGCGGAGCAGTACTTC.

Within the sample, this clonotype is medium-sized. The chain uses TRBV2 and TRBJ1-6; D might be TRBD1 (5 bases). Trimming took off 5 bases at V and 9 bases at J, with 17 bases between the two ends. CDR1 is SNHLY and CDR2 is FYNNEI in the germline V gene. The CDR3 has 15 residues. This chain's CDR3 is CASSRPTGFGSPLHF. CDR3 DNA sequence: TGTGCCAGCAGTCGCCCCACAGGATTTGGTTCACCCCTCCACTTT.

Ten or more counts support this clonotype. The rearrangement uses TRBV3-1 and TRBJ1-2; D is undetermined. With 1 base removed from V and 3 bases from J, the gap between germline ends came to 6 bases. CDR1 is LGHDT and CDR2 is YNNKEL in the germline V gene (reference sequence). The CDR3 extends over 13 amino acids. CDR3 coding DNA: TGTGCCAGCAGCCAAGTCAGAGACTATGGCTACACCTTC. The encoded protein is CASSQVRDYGYTF. The full variable domain, in which reference TRBV3-1 and TRBJ1-2 provide the parts outside the CDR3, is DTAVSQTPKYLVTQMGNDKSIKCEQNLGHDTMYWYKQDSKKFLKIMFSYNNKELIINETVPNRFSPKSPDKAHLNLHINSLELGDSAVYFCASSQVRDYGYTFGSGTRLTVV.

In its sample, this clonotype was seen many times. The chain combines TRBV20-1 with TRBJ2-6; no definite D call. This CDR3 spans 14 amino acids. Trimming took off 1 base at V and 2 bases at J, with 6 bases between the two ends. CDR1 and CDR2 from the germline V gene are DFQATT and SNEGSKA (reference sequence). This CDR3 reads CSARGITGANVLTF. The DNA for the CDR3 is TGCAGTGCTAGAGGGATAACTGGGGCCAACGTCCTGACTTTC.